This T cell receptor (beta chain) appears in the sequencing data of a study of T cell responses to AZD1222 COVID-19 vaccine. This CDR3 is built from 18 residues. Germline V gene sequence: CDR1 MDHEN, CDR2 SYDVKM. Trimming cost V 4 bases and J 0 bases; bases outside gene matches: 12. To note about this clone: Its matching antigen is unknown.

Here immunoSEQ multiplex PCR was the method, and the copy in TCRdb shows in-frame clones only, minus some. The data show some 150,000 clones, almost 85% seen once. Study-wide results and limits: The donor cohort was predominantly white British with a female majority, and clonal diversity may have been underestimated. No repertoire was sampled before or during the peak T cell response, only after it. Just a handful of AZD1222 recipients were seropositive at baseline. Dominant CD4 TCR responses targeted spike regions 160-218 and 743-854.

The rearrangement links TRBV28 to TRBJ1-5; 7 bases map to TRBD1. The sequencing here drew on peripheral blood, taken 28 days after the second dose of the MenACWY control vaccine. The TCR was taken from an adult who received the MenACWY meningococcal vaccine as a control. CDR3 region: CASSYDREKGYSNQPQHF. The CDR3 DNA reads as TGTGCCAGCAGTTACGACAGGGAGAAGGGTTATAGCAATCAGCCCCAGCATTTT.